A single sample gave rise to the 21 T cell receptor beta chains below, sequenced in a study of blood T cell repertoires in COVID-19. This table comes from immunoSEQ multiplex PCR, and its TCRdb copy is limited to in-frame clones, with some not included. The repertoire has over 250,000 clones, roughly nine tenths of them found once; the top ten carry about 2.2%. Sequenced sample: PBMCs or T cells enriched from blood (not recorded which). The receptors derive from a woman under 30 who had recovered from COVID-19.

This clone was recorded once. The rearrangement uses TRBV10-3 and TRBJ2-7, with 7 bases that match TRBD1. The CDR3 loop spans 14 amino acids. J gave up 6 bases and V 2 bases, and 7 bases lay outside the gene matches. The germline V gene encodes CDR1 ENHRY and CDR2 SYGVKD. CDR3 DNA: TGTGCCATCAGTGAGACCCGGGACAGATCCGAGCAGTACTTC. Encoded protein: CAISETRDRSEQYF.

CDR3 amino acids: CASSSDQTSTDTQYF. The CDR3 DNA reads TGTGCCAGCAGTTCCGACCAGACTAGCACAGATACGCAGTATTTT. The chain carries TRBV6-5 and TRBJ2-3; no clear D. The CDR3 length is 15 residues. Deletions cut 4 bases from V and 0 bases from J, with 11 bases between. The germline CDR1 and CDR2 sequences are MNHEY and SVGAGI.

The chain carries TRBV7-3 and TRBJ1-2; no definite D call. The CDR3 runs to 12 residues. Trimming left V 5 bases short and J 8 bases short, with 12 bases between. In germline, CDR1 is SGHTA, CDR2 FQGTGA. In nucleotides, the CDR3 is TGTGCCAGCAGCCAGCCCTCGGGGGGCTACACCTTC. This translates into CASSQPSGGYTF.

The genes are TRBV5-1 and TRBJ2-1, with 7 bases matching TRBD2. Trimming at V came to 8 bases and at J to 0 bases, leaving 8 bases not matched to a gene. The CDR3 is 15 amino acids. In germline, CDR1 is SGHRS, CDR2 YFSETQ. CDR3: CASTTSAGSYNEQFF. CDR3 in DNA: TGCGCCAGTACTACTAGCGCCGGCTCCTACAATGAGCAGTTCTTC.

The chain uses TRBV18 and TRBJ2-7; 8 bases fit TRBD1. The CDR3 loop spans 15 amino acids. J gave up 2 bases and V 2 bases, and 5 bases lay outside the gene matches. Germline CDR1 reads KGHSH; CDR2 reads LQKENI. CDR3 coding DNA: TGTGCCAGCTCACCAAGGACAGGGCGGCCCTACGAGCAGTACTTC. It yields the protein CASSPRTGRPYEQYF. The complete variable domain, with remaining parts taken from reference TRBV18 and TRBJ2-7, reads NAGVMQNPRHLVRRRGQEARLRCSPMKGHSHVYWYRQLPEEGLKFMVYLQKENIIDESGMPKERFSAEFPKEGPSILRIQQVVRGDSAAYFCASSPRTGRPYEQYFGPGTRLTVT.

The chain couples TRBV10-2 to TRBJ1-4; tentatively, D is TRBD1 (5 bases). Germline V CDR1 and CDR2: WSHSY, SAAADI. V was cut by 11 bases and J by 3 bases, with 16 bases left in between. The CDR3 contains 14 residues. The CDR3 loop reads CAAGTWGANEKLFF. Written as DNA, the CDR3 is TGCGCCGCCGGAACCTGGGGGGCTAATGAAAAACTGTTTTTT.

The CDR3 here is CASSQYRGGEAFF. The CDR3 nucleotides are TGTGCCAGCAGTCAATATAGGGGAGGTGAAGCTTTCTTT. The V and J genes are TRBV11-2 and TRBJ1-1; a possible D gene is TRBD1 (5 bases). Germline V gene data show CDR1 as SGHAT and CDR2 as FQNNGV. V dropped 6 bases and J dropped 7 bases, with 15 bases sitting between them. The CDR3 sequence is 13 residues long.

CDR3 nucleotide sequence: TGTGCCACCAAGGTCCGACAGGGTACAGAGACCCAGTACTTC. It yields the protein CATKVRQGTETQYF. This chain joins TRBV18 and TRBJ2-5, with 7 bases fitting TRBD1. Germline V gives CDR1 KGHSH, CDR2 LQKENI. The CDR3 has 14 amino acids. Trimming cost V 10 bases and J 4 bases; bases outside gene matches: 12.

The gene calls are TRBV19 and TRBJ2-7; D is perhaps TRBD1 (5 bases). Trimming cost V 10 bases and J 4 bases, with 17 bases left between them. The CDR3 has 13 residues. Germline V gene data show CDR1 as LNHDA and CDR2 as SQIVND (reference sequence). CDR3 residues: CATSDTYAYEQYF. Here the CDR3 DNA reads TGTGCCACCTCGGACACTTACGCTTACGAGCAGTACTTC.

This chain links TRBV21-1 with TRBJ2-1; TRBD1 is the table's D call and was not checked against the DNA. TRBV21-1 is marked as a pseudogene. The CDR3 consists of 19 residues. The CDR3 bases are TGTGCCAGCAGCAAATCGACAGGGAGGAGGGTTTTCTCCTACAATGAGCAGTTCTTC. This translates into CASSKSTGRRVFSYNEQFF.

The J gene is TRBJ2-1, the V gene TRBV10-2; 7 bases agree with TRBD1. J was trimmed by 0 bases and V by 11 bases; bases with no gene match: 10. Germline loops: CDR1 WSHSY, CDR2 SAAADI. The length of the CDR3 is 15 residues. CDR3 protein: CASRGGRNSYNEQFF. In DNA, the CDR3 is TGCGCCTCCCGAGGGGGCCGGAACTCCTACAATGAGCAGTTCTTC.

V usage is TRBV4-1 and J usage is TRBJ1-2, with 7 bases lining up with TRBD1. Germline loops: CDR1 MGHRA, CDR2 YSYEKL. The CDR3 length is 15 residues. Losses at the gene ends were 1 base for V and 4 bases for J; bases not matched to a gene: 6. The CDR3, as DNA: TGCGCCAGCAGCCAAGGACAGGGAGCACCCTATGGCTACACCTTC. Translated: CASSQGQGAPYGYTF.

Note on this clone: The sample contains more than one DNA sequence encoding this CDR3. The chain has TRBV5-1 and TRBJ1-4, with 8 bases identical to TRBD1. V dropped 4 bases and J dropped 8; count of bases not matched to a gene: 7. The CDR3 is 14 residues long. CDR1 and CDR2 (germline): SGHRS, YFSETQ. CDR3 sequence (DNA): TGCGCCAGCAGCCCTCAGGGGGCAGGAGAAAAACTGTTTTTT. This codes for CASSPQGAGEKLFF.

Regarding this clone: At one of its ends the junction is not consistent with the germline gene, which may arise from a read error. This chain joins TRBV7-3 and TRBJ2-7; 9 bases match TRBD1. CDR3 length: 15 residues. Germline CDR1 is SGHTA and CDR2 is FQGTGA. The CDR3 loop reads CASSLTGTGSYGQYF. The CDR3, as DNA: TGTGCCAGCAGCTTAACCGGGACAGGGTCCTACGGGCAGTACTTC.

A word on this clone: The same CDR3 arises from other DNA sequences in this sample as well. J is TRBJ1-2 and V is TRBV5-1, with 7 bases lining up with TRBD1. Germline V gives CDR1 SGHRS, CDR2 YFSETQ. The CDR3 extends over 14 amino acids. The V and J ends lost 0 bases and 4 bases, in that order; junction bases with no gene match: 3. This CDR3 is CASSLEGQSYGYTF. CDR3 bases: TGCGCCAGCAGCTTGGAGGGACAGAGCTATGGCTACACCTTC.

CDR3 amino acids: CASSESQGGLNEQYF. In DNA form, the CDR3 reads TGTGCCAGCAGTGAATCTCAGGGGGGTTTGAACGAGCAGTACTTC. This sequence joins TRBV2 and TRBJ2-7; a weak D match, TRBD1 (7 bases). Germline V gene data show CDR1 as SNHLY and CDR2 as FYNNEI. Trimming took off 2 bases at V and 5 bases at J, with 16 bases between the two ends. The CDR3 loop spans 15 amino acids.

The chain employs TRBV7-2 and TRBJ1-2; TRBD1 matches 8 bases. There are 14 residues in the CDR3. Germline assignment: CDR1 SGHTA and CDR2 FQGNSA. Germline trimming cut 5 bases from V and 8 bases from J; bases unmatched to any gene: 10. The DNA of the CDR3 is TGTGCCAGCAGCCTTCAACAGGGGGGAATAGGCTACACCTTC. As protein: CASSLQQGGIGYTF.

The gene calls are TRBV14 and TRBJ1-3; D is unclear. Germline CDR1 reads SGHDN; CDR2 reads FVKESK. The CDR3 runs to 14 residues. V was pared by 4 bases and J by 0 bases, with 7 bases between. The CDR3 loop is CASSRISSGNTIYF. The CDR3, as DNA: TGTGCCAGCAGCCGTATTAGCTCTGGAAACACCATATATTTT. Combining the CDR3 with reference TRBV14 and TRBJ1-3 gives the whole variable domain EAGVTQFPSHSVIEKGQTVTLRCDPISGHDNLYWYRRVMGKEIKFLLHFVKESKQDESGMPNNRFLAERTGGTYSTLKVQPAELEDSGVYFCASSRISSGNTIYFGEGSWLTVV.

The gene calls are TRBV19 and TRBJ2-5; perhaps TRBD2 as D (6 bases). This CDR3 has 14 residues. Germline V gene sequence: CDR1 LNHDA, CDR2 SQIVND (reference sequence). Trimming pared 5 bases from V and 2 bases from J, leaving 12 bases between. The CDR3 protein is CASSFRTKQETQYF. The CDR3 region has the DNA TGTGCCAGTAGTTTTCGGACTAAACAAGAGACCCAGTACTTC. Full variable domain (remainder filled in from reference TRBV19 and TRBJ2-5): DGGITQSPKYLFRKEGQNVTLSCEQNLNHDAMYWYRQDPGQGLRLIYYSQIVNDFQKGDIAEGYSVSREKKESFPLTVTSAQKNPTAFYLCASSFRTKQETQYFGPGTRLLVL.

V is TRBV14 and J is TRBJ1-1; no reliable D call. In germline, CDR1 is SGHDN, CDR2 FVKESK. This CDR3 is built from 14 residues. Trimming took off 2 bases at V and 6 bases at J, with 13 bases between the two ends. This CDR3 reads CASSQRLSGSEAFF. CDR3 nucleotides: TGTGCCAGCAGCCAACGCCTGTCAGGCTCTGAAGCTTTCTTT. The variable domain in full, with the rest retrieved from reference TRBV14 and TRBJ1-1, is EAGVTQFPSHSVIEKGQTVTLRCDPISGHDNLYWYRRVMGKEIKFLLHFVKESKQDESGMPNNRFLAERTGGTYSTLKVQPAELEDSGVYFCASSQRLSGSEAFFGQGTRLTVV.

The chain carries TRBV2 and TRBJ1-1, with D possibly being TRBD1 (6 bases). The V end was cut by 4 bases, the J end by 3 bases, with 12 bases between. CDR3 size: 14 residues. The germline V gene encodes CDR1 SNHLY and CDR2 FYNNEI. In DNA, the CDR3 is TGTGCCAGCAGTGTTGGGGGCAGGGACACTGAAGCTTTCTTT. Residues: CASSVGGRDTEAFF.